The 13 T cell receptor beta chains listed next were all sequenced from one sample in a study of PD-L1 blockade in urothelial cancer. Profiled with immunoSEQ multiplex PCR; TCRdb holds only in-frame clones, not every one. The table lists about 45,000 clones, around 88% of them singletons. Specimen: PBMCs, collected around atezolizumab (anti-PD-L1) treatment. The source of these receptors is a man aged 80 or over with urothelial cancer.

The rearrangement joins TRBV6-1 to TRBJ1-5; D is undetermined. Per germline, CDR1 MNHNS and CDR2 SASEGT. V lost 2 bases to trimming and J lost 2 bases, with 7 bases between them. The CDR3 extends over 14 amino acids. CDR3 DNA sequence: TGTGCCAGCAGTGAAACTCACCGCAATCAGCCCCAGCATTTT. Residues: CASSETHRNQPQHF.

This clone was detected only once. The chain couples TRBV30 to TRBJ1-1, with TRBD1 identical over 9 bases. The CDR3 is 13 amino acids. The V and J ends lost 4 bases and 8 bases, in that order; junction bases with no gene match: 8. The germline CDR1 and CDR2 sequences are GTSNPN and SVGIG (reference sequence). The CDR3 reads CAWKADRGGEAFF. The CDR3 region has the DNA TGTGCCTGGAAAGCCGACAGGGGGGGGGAAGCTTTCTTT.

The chain is built from TRBV29-1 and TRBJ1-3, with D tentatively TRBD1 (6 bases). Germline V CDR1 and CDR2: SQVTM, ANQGSEA. The CDR3 has 15 residues. V dropped 0 bases and J dropped 3 bases, with 12 bases sitting between them. CDR3 residues: CSVEDVDSNGNTIYF. The CDR3 nucleotides read TGCAGCGTTGAAGATGTGGACAGCAATGGAAACACCATATATTTT.

This chain joins TRBV5-4 and TRBJ2-1; 8 nucleotides line up with TRBD1. CDR3 length: 15 amino acids. Germline V gene data show CDR1 as SGHNT and CDR2 as YYREEE (reference sequence). V was pared by 0 bases and J by 10 bases, with 9 bases of the junction left unmatched. DNA of the CDR3: TGTGCCAGCAGCTTGGCGGGTCAGGGGGCTCGGGAGCAGTTCTTC. Its protein product is CASSLAGQGAREQFF.

The V gene is TRBV10-3, the J gene TRBJ2-3; 7 bases line up with TRBD1. CDR3 length: 12 amino acids. Germline loops: CDR1 ENHRY, CDR2 SYGVKD. The V and J ends lost 6 bases and 6 bases, in that order; junction bases with no gene match: 3. CDR3: CAISPDRDTQYF. The CDR3 region has the DNA TGTGCCATCAGCCCGGACAGGGATACGCAGTATTTT.

The CDR3 spells CASSYEGTVHTEAFF. The DNA for the CDR3 is TGCGCCAGCAGCTATGAGGGCACAGTTCACACTGAAGCTTTCTTT. V usage is TRBV5-1 and J usage is TRBJ1-1; D ambiguous. From germline, CDR1 is SGHRS and CDR2 YFSETQ. Trimming shortened V by 3 bases and J by 3 bases, and 15 bases separated the two germline ends. This CDR3 region has 15 residues.

The J gene is TRBJ1-2, the V gene TRBV9; 7 nucleotides align to TRBD1. Looked up from germline, CDR1 is SGDLS and CDR2 is YYNGEE. This CDR3 comprises 15 residues. Germline trimming cut 0 bases from V and 4 bases from J; bases unmatched to any gene: 6. CDR3 DNA sequence: TGTGCCAGCAGCGTAGATGCAGGGGGGACCTATGGCTACACCTTC. It yields the protein CASSVDAGGTYGYTF.

The gene calls are TRBV7-6 and TRBJ1-3; TRBD1 aligns across 7 bases. Germline values: CDR1 SGHVS, CDR2 FNYEAQ. The CDR3 has 16 residues. J gave up 0 bases and V 2 bases, and 4 bases lay outside the gene matches. The CDR3 here is CASSLTGTASGNTIYF. Written as DNA, the CDR3 is TGTGCCAGCAGCTTAACCGGGACAGCCTCTGGAAACACCATATATTTT.

This chain uses TRBV5-5 with TRBJ2-2, with TRBD2 matching over 9 bases. The CDR3 extends over 15 amino acids. With V trimmed by 0 bases and J by 5 bases, 2 bases remained unmatched. Germline CDR1 is SGHKS and CDR2 is YYEKEE (reference sequence). CDR3 region: CASSLVTSGTGELFF. In DNA form, the CDR3 reads TGTGCCAGCAGCTTGGTAACTAGCGGGACCGGGGAGCTGTTTTTT. Looking up the rest from reference TRBV5-5 and TRBJ2-2 gives the full variable domain: DAGVTQSPTHLIKTRGQQVTLRCSPISGHKSVSWYQQVLGQGPQFIFQYYEKEERGRGNFPDRFSARQFPNYSSELNVNALLLGDSALYLCASSLVTSGTGELFFGEGSRLTVL.

This chain connects TRBV2 to TRBJ1-5; 7 bases map to TRBD1. The CDR3 totals 15 residues. V shed 9 bases, J shed 7 bases, and the junction held 15 bases outside the gene matches. Germline V gives CDR1 SNHLY, CDR2 FYNNEI. CDR3 DNA: TGTGCCAGTACGATGAACAGGGGTATGGGGCAGCCCCAGCATTTT. It specifies CASTMNRGMGQPQHF. The whole variable domain, remainder taken from reference TRBV2 and TRBJ1-5, is EPEVTQTPSHQVTQMGQEVILRCVPISNHLYFYWYRQILGQKVEFLVSFYNNEISEKSEIFDDQFSVERPDGSNFTLKIRSTKLEDSAMYFCASTMNRGMGQPQHFGDGTRLSIL.

V gene TRBV6-5 combines with J gene TRBJ2-7; 8 bases map to TRBD1. There are 15 residues in the CDR3. Trimming at V came to 5 bases and at J to 6 bases, leaving 12 bases not matched to a gene. Germline values: CDR1 MNHEY, CDR2 SVGAGI. The CDR3 protein is CASSPLDRVVPEQYF. The CDR3, as DNA: TGTGCCAGCAGTCCGTTGGACAGGGTTGTTCCCGAGCAGTACTTC.

The rearrangement links TRBV6-5 to TRBJ1-5, with no clear D. Germline lookup yields CDR1 MNHEY and CDR2 SVGAGI. This CDR3 comprises 14 residues. The V end was cut by 0 bases, the J end by 7 bases, with 10 bases between. The CDR3 loop is CASSYSNGNQPQHF. The CDR3 DNA reads TGTGCCAGCAGTTACTCGAACGGGAACCAGCCCCAGCATTTT.

The V call is TRBV6-6, the J call TRBJ2-7; 7 bases map to TRBD1. Trimming at V came to 0 bases and at J to 4 bases, leaving 6 bases not matched to a gene. Germline V CDR1 and CDR2: MNHNY, SVGAGI (reference sequence). CDR3 size: 15 residues. CDR3 nucleotides: TGTGCCAGCAGTTACTCCGGGCAGGGGGAATACGAGCAGTACTTC. Residues: CASSYSGQGEYEQYF.